This T cell receptor beta chain emerged from a study of monozygotic twins with inflammatory bowel disease. The TCR libraries each used total RNA (roughly 3,500 ng per library). TCRdb processed the 5' RACE reads again and assigns one entry to each CDR3 protein, with no DNA. The listing contains nearly 45,000 distinct CDR3 sequences. The study, taken as a whole, reports: Differences in immunosuppressive treatment may have been a source of added variability in patient repertoires. TCRbeta inverse Simpson diversity was decreased in IBD patients versus healthy co-twins.

Germline assignment: CDR1 MNHNS and CDR2 SASEGT. The CDR3 extends over 15 amino acids. Regarding this clonotype: Its antigen is unidentified.

The chain combines TRBV6-1 with TRBJ2-2; TCRdb picks TRBD2, but there is no DNA to check that call. Sequencing input: blood. The origin of this receptor is a human donor with ulcerative colitis or Crohn's disease, or a healthy co-twin of an affected twin (not recorded which). CDR3 residues: CASRPSGGLTGELFF.